This TCR beta chain appears in the sequencing data of a study of T-cell memory formation after mild COVID-19 (dated by TCRdb to about 2021). Background on the whole study: TCR sequence clusters from the two donors were largely donor specific. Two young, previously healthy adult volunteers, one female and one male, were included in the cohort. In a couple of donors, T-cell clones that expanded and contracted after mild COVID-19 were tracked by sequencing TCRalpha and TCRbeta repertoires over time. Overall study results and their limits: Contracting CD4+ clones were found mainly in CM and EM memory subsets, while CD8+ clones were enriched in EMRA. The study included only a couple of mild cases, and larger cohorts that include severe cases with pre-infection samples were judged to be necessary. SARS-CoV-2 specificity of the second-wave clones peaking on day 37 was not confirmed. Some responding clones were detected in pre-infection memory, suggesting pre-existing cross-reactive memory T cells joined the SARS-CoV-2 response. Balanced CD4/CD8 phenotypes were observed for clones contracting from day 15 to 85, whereas a bias towards CD4+ was observed for a second wave of clones expanding from day 15 to 37.

Ficoll-Paque density gradient centrifugation was used to isolate PBMCs. The CDR3 contains 14 residues, cysteine and phenylalanine counted. Just the 42-base CDR3 DNA is kept, in frame starting at base 1. The germline V gene (reference sequence) specifies SEHNR as CDR1 and FQNEAQ as CDR2. The junction shows trimming of 1 base on V and 2 bases on J, plus 8 bases between the germline ends. TCRdb records Illumina NovaSeq 6000 as the sequencer. TCRalpha and TCRbeta cDNA libraries were constructed by 5'RACE with constant-segment primers, with sample barcodes and unique molecular identifiers being introduced. RNA was extracted from every sample with Trizol reagent. Amplification of the libraries took two PCR steps, and the second step added a second sample barcode plus Illumina TruSeq adapters. Libraries were sequenced on an Illumina NovaSeq with 2 x 150 bp paired-end reads. For the original study's pipeline: With migec v1.2.7, reads were demultiplexed and then collapsed into UMI-guided consensus sequences. Using mixcr v2.1.11, the UMI consensuses were aligned to TRA and TRB V and J templates and assembled into clonotypes. A clonotype was counted as expanded or contracted only when both edgeR and NoisET called the clonotype significant, with the noise models trained on biological replicates. edgeR calls used a false discovery rate-adjusted p below 0.01 and a log2 fold-change threshold of 1. As an exploratory analysis of dynamics, PCA with hierarchical clustering was applied to max-normalized trajectories of the 1000 most abundant clonotypes. Each responding clone was given a CD4 or CD8 phenotype based on the CD4+ and CD8+ repertoires, which had been sequenced separately. The public reads were run again by TCRdb, first through fastp at Q25 and then through MiXCR, and only productive beta chains were kept. CDR3 protein duplicates are merged, each entry listing the most common genes and DNA. These V and J calls are TCRdb output, not the study's own analysis. The sample data list 350,000 to 450,000 distinct CDR3 sequences, and around 30% of these were observed just once. 13% of the sample goes to the ten largest clones.

Comment on this clonotype: Its recognized antigen is unknown. Base qualities are missing; no much larger clone stands one base away.

This sequence was found in an adult woman who had mild COVID-19 (a few samples of this study predate the infection). The sample titles of this study are shuffled in the database, so cell type and time point are left out; the donor was told from shared clones. The chain joins TRBV7-9 to TRBJ1-2; no D segment can be confidently identified. The sequenced sample was PBMCs or a T cell subset sorted from them (not recorded which). At the DNA level, the sequence is TGTGCCAGCAGCTTAGTTGGGGTAAACTATGGCTACACCTTC. This encodes CASSLVGVNYGYTF.